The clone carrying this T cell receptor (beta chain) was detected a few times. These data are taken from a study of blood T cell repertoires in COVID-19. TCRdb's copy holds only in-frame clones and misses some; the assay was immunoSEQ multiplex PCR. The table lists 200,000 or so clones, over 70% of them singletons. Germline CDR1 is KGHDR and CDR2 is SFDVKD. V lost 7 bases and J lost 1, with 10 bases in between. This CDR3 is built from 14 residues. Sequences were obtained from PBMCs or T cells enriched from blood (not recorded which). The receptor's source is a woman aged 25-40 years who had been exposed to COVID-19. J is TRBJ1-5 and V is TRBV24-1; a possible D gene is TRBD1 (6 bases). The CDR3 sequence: CATSRRGSNQPQHF. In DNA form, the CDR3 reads TGTGCCACCAGCCGTAGGGGGAGCAATCAGCCCCAGCATTTT.